The subject of this entry is one T cell receptor (beta chain). There is no known antigen for this receptor. No much larger clone is present one base from it, and per-base qualities are unavailable. Donors were healthy HIV-negative adults with no recently reported acute infections or vaccinations. Every donor was a Caucasian adult living in Nashville, Tennessee, USA. CD4+ T cells were enriched through magnetic negative selection, after which naive cells were positively selected on CD45RA and the remaining negative fraction served as the memory subset. Blood was collected by leukapheresis, and PBMCs were isolated by Ficoll-Histopaque density gradient centrifugation and then cryopreserved in liquid nitrogen vapor phase. Analytical flow cytometry was used to check the purity and quantity of every magnetically sorted T cell population. Each sorted fraction had its genomic DNA isolated and then quantified by UV absorbance on a Nanodrop 2000c.

Using the deep immunoSEQ assay, TCR CDR3 regions were amplified from genomic DNA by multiplex PCR. Extracted genomic DNA from each cell subset was spread evenly across all wells of several immunoSEQ 96-well plates, with each plate serving as a replicate. For sorted subsets, each replicate PCR was loaded with approximately 200 ng genomic DNA, equivalent to 25,000 to 35,000 T cell genomes. Purified libraries were quantified with a Qubit 3.0 fluorometer, sized on a Bioanalyzer 2100, and re-quantified with the KAPA Library Quantification kit. A separate single-read 150-cycle Illumina NextSeq 550 flow cell was used to sequence each immunoSEQ 96-well plate. Concerning the study's data processing: Because only junctional sequences without quality scores were contained in the immunoSEQ output, filtering matching that applied to full-length reads could not be performed. Sequences were annotated with PyIR, a Python wrapper for IgBLAST v1.9, and V/J genes and CDR3 were assigned using IMGT germline references. Reads were removed for weak V/J assignments (E-value above 1e-6), missing CDR3, stop codons, out-of-frame junctions, or ambiguous translated residues. V3J clonotypes were defined as sequences sharing the same inferred V gene, J gene, and CDR3 amino acid sequence. To compute the percentage overlap between repertoires, the number of shared unique clonotypes was divided by the size of the smaller repertoire. RTK rarefaction, the Chao1 estimator, and Recon v2.1 estimates of unobserved clonotypes were used to assess repertoire richness. Generation probabilities for all TCRbeta clonotypes obtained by the gDNA method from a handful of donors were computed using OLGA. Drawn from immuneACCESS, this table holds only the in-frame rearrangements with V and J called that TCRdb kept. Clones are partly lost; checked studies trace under half to an unresolved V gene and leave the rest unexplained. The V and J calls and clone size were taken over from that table, and D and trimming were inferred from the DNA. The sample table shows about 2.4 million clones, and more than 80% are seen once. 0.13% to 0.15% of the sample is taken by the ten largest.

V is reduced by 6 bases and J by 11 bases, leaving a spacing of 11 bases between them. The CDR3 runs 12 residues from the cysteine to the phenylalanine. The sequence is cut down to CDR3 DNA, 36 bases in frame from base 1. The germline V gene gives CDR1 as SGHNT and CDR2 as YENEEA. The data originate from a study of shared clonotypes between healthy human individuals (dated by TCRdb to the early 2020s). Study-wide context: The cohort included a few men and a couple of women between 18 and 49 years of age. For each donor, CD4 naive and CD4 memory were each run on three plates, CD8 naive on two plates, and CD8 memory on one plate. The study deeply sequenced blood TCR repertoires of about five healthy adults to estimate repertoire size and the extent of clonotype sharing between individuals. To increase sequencing depth and limit assay-specific biases, different laboratories used diverse techniques to prepare libraries and sequence TCR repertoires. Leukapheresis yielded between about 0.94 and 10 billion PBMCs per donor.

Beyond this particular receptor, the publication reports: Higher generation probabilities were observed for clonotypes shared by all four sorted-subset donors than for non-shared clonotypes. Because the study included only a small number of donors, the genetic and exposure-history diversity represented was limited. Only blood was sampled, and tissue TCR repertoires likely differ from those in blood. Pairwise subsampling led to the expectation that sequencing depth would affect the degree of clonotype sharing among donors. Even with the large sequencing depth, rarefaction of the sorted-subset datasets indicated that sequencing was incomplete. Across a handful of donors, around 5% of naive CD4, approximately 3.5% of naive CD8, approximately 2.5% of memory CD4, and approximately 0.4% of memory CD8 clonotypes were shared. Larger estimated clonotype richness was generally found for naive subsets than for memory subsets.

The clonotype was recovered from a man between 18 and 35 years old in good health. The chain is made from TRBV11-3 and TRBJ1-6, with the D gene too uncertain to name. Sequenced input: naive CD4+ T cells sorted from blood. What this sample's cell subset or site label stands for: CD45RA+ positively selected. The CDR3 protein sequence reads: CASSPGVAPLHF. The DNA sequence is as follows: TGTGCCAGCAGTCCAGGAGTGGCACCCCTCCACTTT.